Below, one T cell receptor (beta chain) is given with its context. The antigen is undetermined. The CDR3 sequence is 14 residues long. Germline V gene sequence: CDR1 SGDLS, CDR2 YYNGEE. The germline V and J ends were trimmed by 0 bases and 7 bases, with 12 bases remaining between them. The data were obtained in a study of OX40 agonist ivuxolimab in advanced cancers. Findings and caveats of the study: At 0.1 to 3.0 mg/kg and by week 6, clonal expansion occurred in CD4+ and CD8+ blood T cells. Among some nonresponders, normalized T-cell clonal expansion was also low. Expanded clones belonging to CD8+ T cells outnumbered, on average, those of CD4+. The study did not work out the antigen specificity of the expanded peripheral T cells.

Libraries were prepared by immunoSEQ multiplex PCR; TCRdb keeps only in-frame clonotypes and omits some of them. The table includes more than 40,000 clones, 80% to 85% detected once. Source: CD4+ or CD8+ T cells sorted from blood, taken in a trial of the OX40 agonist ivuxolimab. The sequence was collected from an adult with an advanced solid tumor such as melanoma, head and neck, liver or kidney cancer. The chain couples TRBV9 to TRBJ2-3; D perhaps matches TRBD2 (6 bases). The CDR3 protein is CASSVGGGRNTQYF. The CDR3 DNA sequence: TGTGCCAGCAGCGTAGGTGGGGGGAGAAATACGCAGTATTTT. Together with reference TRBV9 and TRBJ2-3, the CDR3 gives the full variable domain: DSGVTQTPKHLITATGQRVTLRCSPRSGDLSVYWYQQSLDQGLQFLIQYYNGEERAKGNILERFSAQQFPDLHSELNLSSLELGDSALYFCASSVGGGRNTQYFGPGTRLTVL.